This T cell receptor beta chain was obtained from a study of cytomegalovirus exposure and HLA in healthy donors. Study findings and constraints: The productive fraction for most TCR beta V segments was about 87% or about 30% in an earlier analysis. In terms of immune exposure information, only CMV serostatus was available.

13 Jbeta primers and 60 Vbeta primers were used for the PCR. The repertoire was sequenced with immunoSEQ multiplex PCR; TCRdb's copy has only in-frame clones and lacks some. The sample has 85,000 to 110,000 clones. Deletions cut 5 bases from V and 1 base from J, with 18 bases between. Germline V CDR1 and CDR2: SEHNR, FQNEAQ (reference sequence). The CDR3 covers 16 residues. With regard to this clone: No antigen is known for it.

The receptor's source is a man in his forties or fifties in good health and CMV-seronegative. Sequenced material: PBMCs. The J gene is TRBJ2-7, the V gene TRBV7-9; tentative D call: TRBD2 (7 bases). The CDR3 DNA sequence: TGTGCCAGCAGCCCTGTAGAGGGGGGGGGTTCCTACGAGCAGTACTTC. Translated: CASSPVEGGGSYEQYF. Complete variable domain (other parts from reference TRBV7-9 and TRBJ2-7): DTGVSQNPRHKITKRGQNVTFRCDPISEHNRLYWYRQTLGQGPEFLTYFQNEAQLEKSRLLSDRFSAERPKGSFSTLEIQRTEQGDSAMYLCASSPVEGGGSYEQYFGPGTRLTVT.